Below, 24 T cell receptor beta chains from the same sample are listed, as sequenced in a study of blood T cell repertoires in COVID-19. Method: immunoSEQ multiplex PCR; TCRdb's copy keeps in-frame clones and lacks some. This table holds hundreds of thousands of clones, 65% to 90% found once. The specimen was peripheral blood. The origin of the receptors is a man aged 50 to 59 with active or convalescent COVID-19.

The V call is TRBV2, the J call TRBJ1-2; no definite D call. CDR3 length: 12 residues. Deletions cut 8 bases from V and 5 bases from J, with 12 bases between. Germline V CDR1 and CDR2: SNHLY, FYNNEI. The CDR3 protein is CASSPAVYGYTF. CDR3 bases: TGTGCCAGCTCCCCGGCGGTTTATGGCTACACCTTC. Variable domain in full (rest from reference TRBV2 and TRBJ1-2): EPEVTQTPSHQVTQMGQEVILRCVPISNHLYFYWYRQILGQKVEFLVSFYNNEISEKSEIFDDQFSVERPDGSNFTLKIRSTKLEDSAMYFCASSPAVYGYTFGSGTRLTVV.

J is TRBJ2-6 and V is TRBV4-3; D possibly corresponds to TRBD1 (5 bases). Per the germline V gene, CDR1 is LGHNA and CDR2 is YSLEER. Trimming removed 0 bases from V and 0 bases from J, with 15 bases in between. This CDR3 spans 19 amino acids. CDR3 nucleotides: TGCGCCAGCAGCCAAGACCTCGGACATGCCAGCTCTGGGGCCAACGTCCTGACTTTC. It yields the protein CASSQDLGHASSGANVLTF.

CDR3 loop: CASSHDSAKNIQYF. The CDR3 coding sequence is TGTGCCAGCAGCCACGACTCCGCCAAAAACATTCAGTACTTC. The chain links TRBV4-2 to TRBJ2-4; D gene unclear. The CDR3 spans 14 residues. From germline, CDR1 is LGHNA and CDR2 YNFKEQ. Between the trimmed V and J ends, which lost 3 bases and 1 base, there was a span of 7 bases.

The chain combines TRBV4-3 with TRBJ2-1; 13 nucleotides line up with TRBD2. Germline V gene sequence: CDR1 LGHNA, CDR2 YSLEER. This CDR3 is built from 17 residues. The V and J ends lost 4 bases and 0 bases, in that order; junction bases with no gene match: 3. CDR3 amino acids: CASSRRTSGSSYNEQFF. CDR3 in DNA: TGCGCCAGCAGCCGACGGACTAGCGGGAGCTCCTACAATGAGCAGTTCTTC.

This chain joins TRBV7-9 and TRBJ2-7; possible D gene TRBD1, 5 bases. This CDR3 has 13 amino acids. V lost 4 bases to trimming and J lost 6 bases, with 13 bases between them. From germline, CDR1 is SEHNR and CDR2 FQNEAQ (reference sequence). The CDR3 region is CASSSAGSPEQYF. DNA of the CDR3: TGTGCCAGCAGCTCCGCAGGGTCCCCCGAGCAGTACTTC.

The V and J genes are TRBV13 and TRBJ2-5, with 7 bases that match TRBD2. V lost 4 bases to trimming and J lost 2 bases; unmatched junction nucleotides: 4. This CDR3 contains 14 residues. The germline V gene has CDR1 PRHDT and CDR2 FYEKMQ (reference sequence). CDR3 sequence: CASSSREDQETQYF. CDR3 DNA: TGTGCCAGCAGCTCCCGGGAGGATCAAGAGACCCAGTACTTC.

This CDR3 is CASSPGWGGEEKLFF. The CDR3 nucleotides are TGTGCCAGCAGCCCGGGATGGGGGGGCGAAGAAAAACTGTTTTTT. This chain connects TRBV28 to TRBJ1-4; weak D call: TRBD1 (6 bases). Germline loops: CDR1 MDHEN, CDR2 SYDVKM. The CDR3 covers 15 residues. With 6 bases removed from V and 8 bases from J, the gap between germline ends came to 19 bases.

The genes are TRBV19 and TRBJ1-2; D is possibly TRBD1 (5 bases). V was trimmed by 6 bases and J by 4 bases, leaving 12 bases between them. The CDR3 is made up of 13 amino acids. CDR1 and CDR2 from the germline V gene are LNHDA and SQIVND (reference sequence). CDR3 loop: CASSLGQIYGYTF. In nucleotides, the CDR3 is TGTGCCAGTAGCCTAGGACAAATCTATGGCTACACCTTC.

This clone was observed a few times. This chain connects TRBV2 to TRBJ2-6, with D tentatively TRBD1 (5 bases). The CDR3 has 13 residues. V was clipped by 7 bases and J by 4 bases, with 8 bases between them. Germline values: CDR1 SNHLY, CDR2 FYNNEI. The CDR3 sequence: CASTGSGANVLTF. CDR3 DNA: TGTGCCAGCACAGGGTCCGGGGCCAACGTCCTGACTTTC.

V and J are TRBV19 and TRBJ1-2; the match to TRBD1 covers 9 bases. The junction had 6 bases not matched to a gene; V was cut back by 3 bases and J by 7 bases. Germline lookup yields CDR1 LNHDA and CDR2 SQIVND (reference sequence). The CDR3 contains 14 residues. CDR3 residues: CASSMGQGLTGYTF. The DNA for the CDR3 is TGTGCCAGTAGTATGGGACAGGGCCTAACTGGCTACACCTTC. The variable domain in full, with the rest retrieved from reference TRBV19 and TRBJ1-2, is DGGITQSPKYLFRKEGQNVTLSCEQNLNHDAMYWYRQDPGQGLRLIYYSQIVNDFQKGDIAEGYSVSREKKESFPLTVTSAQKNPTAFYLCASSMGQGLTGYTFGSGTRLTVV.

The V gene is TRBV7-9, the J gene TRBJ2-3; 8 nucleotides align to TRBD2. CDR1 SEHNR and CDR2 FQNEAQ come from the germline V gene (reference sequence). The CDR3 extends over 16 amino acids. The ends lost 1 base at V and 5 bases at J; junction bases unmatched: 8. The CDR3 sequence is CASSLVSGSSEDTQYF. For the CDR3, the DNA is TGTGCCAGCAGCTTAGTGAGCGGGAGCAGCGAAGATACGCAGTATTTT.

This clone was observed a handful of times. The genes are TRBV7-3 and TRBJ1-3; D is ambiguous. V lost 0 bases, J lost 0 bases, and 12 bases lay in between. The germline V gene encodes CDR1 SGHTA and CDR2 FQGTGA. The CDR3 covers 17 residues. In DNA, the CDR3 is TGTGCCAGCAGCTTAACAGGGCCGACTAGCTCTGGAAACACCATATATTTT. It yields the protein CASSLTGPTSSGNTIYF.

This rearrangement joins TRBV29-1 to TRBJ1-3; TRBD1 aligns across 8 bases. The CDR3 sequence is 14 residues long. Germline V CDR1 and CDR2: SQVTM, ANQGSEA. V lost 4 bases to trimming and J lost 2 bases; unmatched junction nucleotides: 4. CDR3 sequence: CSVATGVTGNTIYF. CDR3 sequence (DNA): TGCAGCGTTGCGACAGGGGTGACTGGAAACACCATATATTTT.

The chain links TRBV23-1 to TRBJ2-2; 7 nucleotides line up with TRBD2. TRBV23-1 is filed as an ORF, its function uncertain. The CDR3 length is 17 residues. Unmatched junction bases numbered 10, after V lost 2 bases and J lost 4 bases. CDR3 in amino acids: CASSQPLAVSLTGELFF. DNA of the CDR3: TGCGCCAGCAGTCAACCTCTAGCGGTTTCCCTCACCGGGGAGCTGTTTTTT.

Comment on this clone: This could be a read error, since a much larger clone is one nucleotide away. This CDR3 reads CASSPRGSSYEQYF. CDR3 in DNA: TGTGCCAGCAGCCCCCGGGGAAGCTCCTACGAGCAGTACTTC. The chain is built from TRBV13 and TRBJ2-7; weak D call: TRBD2 (5 bases). The V gene's germline CDR1 is PRHDT and CDR2 FYEKMQ (reference sequence). V was clipped by 5 bases and J by 0 bases, with 11 bases between them. The length of the CDR3 is 14 residues. Filled out from reference TRBV13 and TRBJ2-7, the complete variable domain reads AAGVIQSPRHLIKEKRETATLKCYPIPRHDTVYWYQQGPGQDPQFLISFYEKMQSDKGSIPDRFSAQQFSDYHSELNMSSLELGDSALYFCASSPRGSSYEQYFGPGTRLTVT.

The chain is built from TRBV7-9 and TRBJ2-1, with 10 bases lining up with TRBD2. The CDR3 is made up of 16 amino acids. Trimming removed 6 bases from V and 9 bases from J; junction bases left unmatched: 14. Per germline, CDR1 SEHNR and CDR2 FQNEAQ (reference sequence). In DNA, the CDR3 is TGTGCCAGCAGTTCCCGCGCCGGGACTAGCGTTAGTGAGCAGTTCTTC. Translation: CASSSRAGTSVSEQFF.

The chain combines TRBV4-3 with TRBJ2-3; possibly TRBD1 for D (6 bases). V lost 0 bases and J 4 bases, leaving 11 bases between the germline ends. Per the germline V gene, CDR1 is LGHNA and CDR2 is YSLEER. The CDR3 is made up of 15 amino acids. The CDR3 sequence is CASSQEGRGPDTQYF. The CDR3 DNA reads TGCGCCAGCAGCCAAGAGGGCAGGGGCCCAGATACGCAGTATTTT.

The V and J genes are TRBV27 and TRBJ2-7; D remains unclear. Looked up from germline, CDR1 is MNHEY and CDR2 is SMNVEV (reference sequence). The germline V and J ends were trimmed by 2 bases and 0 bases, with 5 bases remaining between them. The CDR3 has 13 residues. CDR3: CASSLTPSYEQYF. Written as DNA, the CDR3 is TGTGCCAGCAGTTTAACTCCCTCCTACGAGCAGTACTTC.

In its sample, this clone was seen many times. The CDR3 spells CASSTGISSATNEKLFF. CDR3 DNA sequence: TGTGCCAGCAGTACCGGGATAAGTTCTGCAACTAATGAAAAACTGTTTTTT. The V and J genes are TRBV28 and TRBJ1-4; D unresolved. This CDR3 is 17 amino acids long. CDR1 and CDR2 from the germline V gene are MDHEN and SYDVKM. V gave up 5 bases and J gave up 0 bases, with 16 bases separating them.

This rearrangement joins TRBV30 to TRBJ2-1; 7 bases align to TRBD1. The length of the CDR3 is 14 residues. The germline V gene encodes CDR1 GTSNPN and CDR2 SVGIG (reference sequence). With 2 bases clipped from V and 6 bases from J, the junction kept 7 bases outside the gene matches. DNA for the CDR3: TGTGCCTGGAGTTACGGACAGGCCGGCAATGAGCAGTTCTTC. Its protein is CAWSYGQAGNEQFF.

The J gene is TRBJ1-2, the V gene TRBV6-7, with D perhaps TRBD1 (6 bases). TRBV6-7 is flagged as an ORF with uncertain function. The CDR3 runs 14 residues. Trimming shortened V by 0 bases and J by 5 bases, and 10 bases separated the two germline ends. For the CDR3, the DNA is TGTGCCAGCAGTTACTCAACAGGGTGGTATGGCTACACCTTC. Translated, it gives CASSYSTGWYGYTF.

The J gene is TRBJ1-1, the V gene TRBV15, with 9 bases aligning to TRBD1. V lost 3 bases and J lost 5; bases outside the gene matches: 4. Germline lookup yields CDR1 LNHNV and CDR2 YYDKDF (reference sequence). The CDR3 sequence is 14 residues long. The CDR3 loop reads CATSSQTGGTEAFF. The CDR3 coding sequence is TGTGCCACCAGCAGCCAGACAGGGGGGACTGAAGCTTTCTTT.

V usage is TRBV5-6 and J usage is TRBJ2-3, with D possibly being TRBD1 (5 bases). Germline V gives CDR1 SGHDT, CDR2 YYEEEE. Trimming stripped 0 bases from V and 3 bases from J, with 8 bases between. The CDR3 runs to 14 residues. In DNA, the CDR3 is TGTGCCAGCAGCTTGGACAGGAGAACAGATACGCAGTATTTT. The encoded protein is CASSLDRRTDTQYF.

The CDR3 spells CATSAGGGGWEETQYF. The DNA of the CDR3 is TGTGCCACCAGTGCTGGGGGGGGAGGATGGGAAGAGACCCAGTACTTC. The rearrangement uses TRBV24-1 and TRBJ2-5, with 7 bases lining up with TRBD2. V dropped 5 bases and J dropped 3; count of bases not matched to a gene: 11. The CDR3 sequence is 16 residues long. The germline gives CDR1 KGHDR, CDR2 SFDVKD.